The source of this TCR beta chain is a study of technical replicates of blood from four donors. V was trimmed by 3 bases and J by 7 bases, leaving 6 bases between them. Germline CDR1 LGHNA, CDR2 YNFKEQ. The CDR3 covers 12 residues. Clones were sequenced by immunoSEQ multiplex PCR, and TCRdb holds only the in-frame ones, with some missing. The profile shows 55,000 to 80,000 clones, about 98% of them singletons. The genes are TRBV4-2 and TRBJ2-2, with D maybe TRBD2 (6 bases). This receptor was taken from a human donor in good health. Material: T cells isolated from PBMCs. The CDR3 nucleotides read TGTGCCAGCAGCCAGGGGGGCGGGGAGCTGTTTTTT. Its protein is CASSQGGGELFF.